This passage covers 31 T cell receptor beta chains from one sample sequenced in a study of T cells after yellow fever vaccination (dated by TCRdb to the late 2010s). The library was produced with 5' RACE. Sequencing was carried out with an Illumina HiSeq 2500. TCRdb reanalyzed the raw reads on its own, using fastp at Q25 for trimming and MiXCR for clone calling, and kept in-frame beta chains. A single entry per CDR3 protein holds the most common genes and DNA from its merged rows. This sample comprises more than 25,000 distinct CDR3 sequences, around 5.8% of them detected only once. The ten largest clones take up approximately 25% of the sample. Read against the paper, the sample's treatment or condition label means: live attenuated yellow fever vaccine strain. Here the sequenced sample was PBMCs, either bulk or a sorted T-cell subset (CD4+, CD8+, memory, or dextramer-sorted; not recorded which), taken on the day of the yellow fever booster vaccination. These receptor sequences come from a man in his thirties or forties who received the YFV17D yellow fever vaccine.

This clonotype was counted ten times or more. This rearrangement joins TRBV6-5 to TRBJ1-5; D might be TRBD1 (5 bases). V was trimmed by 6 bases and J by 1 base, leaving 13 bases between them. The CDR3 length is 15 residues. Germline lookup yields CDR1 MNHEY and CDR2 SVGAGI. This CDR3 reads CASRGRVTSNQPQHF. Here the CDR3 DNA reads TGTGCCAGCAGAGGCAGGGTTACGAGCAATCAGCCCCAGCATTTT.

In this sample, this clonotype turned up many times. The chain has TRBV5-1 and TRBJ2-1; tentative D call: TRBD2 (5 bases). CDR1 and CDR2 (germline): SGHRS, YFSETQ. V was shortened by 7 bases and J by 7 bases, with 18 bases between the two germline ends. The CDR3 loop spans 14 amino acids. The CDR3 sequence is CASSGDVPTNEQFF. The CDR3 DNA sequence: TGCGCCAGCTCCGGGGATGTCCCAACTAATGAGCAGTTCTTC. The whole variable domain, filled in from reference TRBV5-1 and TRBJ2-1, reads KAGVTQTPRYLIKTRGQQVTLSCSPISGHRSVSWYQQTPGQGLQFLFEYFSETQRNKGNFPGRFSGRQFSNSRSEMNVSTLELGDSALYLCASSGDVPTNEQFFGPGTRLTVL.

In this sample, this clonotype turned up many times. This chain joins TRBV2 and TRBJ2-5; D might be TRBD1 (6 bases). The V end lost 7 bases, the J end lost 2 bases, and 14 bases lay between the germline ends. The germline gives CDR1 SNHLY, CDR2 FYNNEI. The CDR3 totals 14 residues. The CDR3 nucleotides are TGTGCCAGCATAAGGCAGAGGGGGCAAGAGACCCAGTACTTC. Amino acids: CASIRQRGQETQYF.

At least ten counts were recorded for this clonotype. The rearrangement joins TRBV15 to TRBJ2-3, with D perhaps matching TRBD1 or TRBD2 (6 bases each). Germline-derived CDR1 and CDR2 are LNHNV and YYDKDF (reference sequence). V was pared by 5 bases and J by 6 bases, with 18 bases between. The CDR3 totals 15 residues. The CDR3 here is CATSSEFVGGDTQYF. CDR3 nucleotides: TGTGCCACCAGCTCAGAGTTTGTAGGGGGGGATACGCAGTATTTT.

The sample holds many counts of this clonotype. The chain joins TRBV6-2 or TRBV6-3 to TRBJ2-5; TRBD2 is a possible D gene (5 bases). The CDR3 extends over 12 amino acids. V dropped 8 bases and J dropped 9 bases, with 16 bases sitting between them. Germline CDR1 reads MNHEY; CDR2 reads SVGEGT. The CDR3 bases are TGTGCCAGCCAACGCCCCGGAGGAGCCCAGTACTTC. It codes for CASQRPGGAQYF.

There are many counts of this clonotype. The chain employs TRBV7-9 and TRBJ1-5, with no clear D. With 3 bases removed from V and 7 bases from J, the gap between germline ends came to 7 bases. CDR1 is SEHNR and CDR2 is FQNEAQ in the germline V gene (reference sequence). CDR3 length equals 12 residues. CDR3 nucleotides: TGTGCCAGCAGCTTCGACAACCAGCCCCAGCATTTT. This codes for CASSFDNQPQHF. Complete variable domain (other parts from reference TRBV7-9 and TRBJ1-5): DTGVSQNPRHKITKRGQNVTFRCDPISEHNRLYWYRQTLGQGPEFLTYFQNEAQLEKSRLLSDRFSAERPKGSFSTLEIQRTEQGDSAMYLCASSFDNQPQHFGDGTRLSIL.

This clonotype was counted at least ten times. V is TRBV6-5 and J is TRBJ1-5; D is ambiguous. The CDR3 consists of 13 residues. Germline CDR1 and CDR2: MNHEY and SVGAGI. Trimming shortened V by 8 bases and J by 1 base, and 9 bases separated the two germline ends. CDR3 coding DNA: TGTGCCAGCCGCACGGCCAGCAATCAGCCCCAGCATTTT. It translates to CASRTASNQPQHF.

This clonotype was observed many times. The rearrangement joins TRBV7-7 to TRBJ2-7, with D unresolved. Germline V gene lookup returns CDR1 SSHAT and CDR2 FNYEAQ (reference sequence). V lost 4 bases to trimming and J lost 5 bases, with 18 bases between them. The CDR3 is 15 amino acids. CDR3: CASSSTPLAPDEQYF. The CDR3 DNA follows: TGTGCCAGCAGCTCTACCCCTCTCGCACCGGACGAGCAGTACTTC. The variable domain in full, completed from reference TRBV7-7 and TRBJ2-7, reads GAGVSQSPRYKVTKRGQDVTLRCDPISSHATLYWYQQALGQGPEFLTYFNYEAQPDKSGLPSDRFSAERPEGSISTLTIQRTEQRDSAMYRCASSSTPLAPDEQYFGPGTRLTVT.

The V gene is TRBV4-3, the J gene TRBJ2-7, with 8 positions matching TRBD2. This CDR3 is built from 16 residues. The trim removed 0 bases at V and 3 bases at J, leaving 7 bases unmatched. CDR1 and CDR2 from the germline V gene are LGHNA and YSLEER. For the CDR3, the DNA is TGCGCCAGCAGCCAAGATATCGAGCGGGAGAGCTACGAGCAGTACTTC. Its translation is CASSQDIERESYEQYF.

The chain carries TRBV7-9 and TRBJ2-1; D not resolved. This CDR3 region has 11 residues. V lost 1 base and J 9 bases, leaving 4 bases between the germline ends. Germline lookup yields CDR1 SEHNR and CDR2 FQNEAQ (reference sequence). The CDR3 region is CASSLDLEQFF. CDR3 sequence (DNA): TGTGCCAGCAGCTTAGATCTTGAGCAGTTCTTC.

Concerning this clonotype itself: A clone one base away is much larger, so this may be a read error. The CDR3 region is CASCLEISYEQYF. The CDR3 nucleotides read TGTGCCAGCTGCCTAGAAATCTCCTACGAGCAGTACTTC. V and J are TRBV2 and TRBJ2-7, with unresolved D. This CDR3 is 13 amino acids long. Germline V CDR1 and CDR2: SNHLY, FYNNEI. The V and J ends lost 8 bases and 0 bases respectively, with 11 bases between them. The full variable domain, with the rest looked up from reference TRBV2 and TRBJ2-7, is EPEVTQTPSHQVTQMGQEVILRCVPISNHLYFYWYRQILGQKVEFLVSFYNNEISEKSEIFDDQFSVERPDGSNFTLKIRSTKLEDSAMYFCASCLEISYEQYFGPGTRLTVT.

Many counts were recorded for this clonotype. The chain is built from TRBV25-1 and TRBJ2-2; D is tentatively TRBD1 or TRBD2 (5 bases each). Trimming removed 10 bases from V and 4 bases from J, with 22 bases in between. The CDR3 has 16 residues. Per the germline V gene, CDR1 is MGHDK and CDR2 is SYGVNS. CDR3 residues: CATNPHRDLRTGELFF. The CDR3 bases are TGTGCCACCAACCCGCACCGGGACCTACGCACCGGGGAGCTGTTTTTT.

This clonotype has a handful of counts. The chain has TRBV7-9 and TRBJ2-1, with D perhaps TRBD1 (6 bases). V dropped 1 base and J dropped 6 bases, with 7 bases sitting between them. The CDR3 is made up of 13 amino acids. The V gene's germline CDR1 is SEHNR and CDR2 FQNEAQ (reference sequence). The chain's CDR3 is CASSLVGGNEQFF. Here the CDR3 DNA reads TGTGCCAGCAGCTTAGTAGGGGGCAATGAGCAGTTCTTC.

This clonotype was recorded at least ten times. This chain links TRBV27 with TRBJ2-2; tentatively, D is TRBD2 (6 bases). The germline V and J ends were trimmed by 6 bases and 7 bases, with 21 bases remaining between them. Germline V CDR1 and CDR2: MNHEY, SMNVEV (reference sequence). This CDR3 contains 16 residues. The CDR3 nucleotides read TGTGCCAGCAGCTGGACGGGCGGGAAGGGAAGCGGGGAGCTGTTTTTT. Its protein is CASSWTGGKGSGELFF.

The rearrangement joins TRBV19 to TRBJ2-7; 9 bases align to TRBD2. CDR3 size: 16 residues. The trim removed 7 bases at V and 5 bases at J, leaving 15 bases unmatched. The V gene's germline CDR1 is LNHDA and CDR2 SQIVND (reference sequence). CDR3 sequence (DNA): TGTGCCAGTAACGCGCGGGCTAGCGGGAAGTCCGACGAGCAGTACTTC. Its protein product is CASNARASGKSDEQYF.

In its sample, this clonotype was seen many times. V gene TRBV18 combines with J gene TRBJ1-2; 10 positions agree with TRBD1. Germline CDR1 and CDR2: KGHSH and LQKENI. The CDR3 extends over 14 amino acids. V lost 3 bases, J lost 14 bases, and 12 bases stayed unmatched. The CDR3 nucleotides read TGTGCCAGCTCACCGGCGGGACAGGGGCCCGTACCGACCTTC. This translates into CASSPAGQGPVPTF.

This clonotype was detected many times. The chain carries TRBV5-4 and TRBJ2-7; either TRBD1 or TRBD2 may supply D (5 bases each). This CDR3 is 12 amino acids long. With 4 bases removed from V and 2 bases from J, the gap between germline ends came to 7 bases. CDR1 and CDR2 (germline): SGHNT, YYREEE (reference sequence). CDR3 protein: CASSGTPYEQYF. The CDR3 DNA reads TGTGCCAGCAGCGGGACCCCCTACGAGCAGTACTTC.

This clonotype was counted at least ten times. The chain joins TRBV7-2 to TRBJ2-2; TRBD2 might be the D (6 bases). V was shortened by 5 bases and J by 5 bases, with 15 bases between the two germline ends. Germline loops: CDR1 SGHTA, CDR2 FQGNSA. The CDR3 sequence is 15 residues long. CDR3 sequence: CASSPNRRETGELFF. The CDR3 bases are TGTGCCAGCAGCCCTAATCGGAGGGAGACCGGGGAGCTGTTTTTT.

This clonotype was seen many times. V and J are TRBV4-3 and TRBJ2-3; D remains unclear. V lost 0 bases and J 2 bases, leaving 12 bases between the germline ends. Germline V CDR1 and CDR2: LGHNA, YSLEER. The CDR3 covers 16 residues. CDR3 sequence: CASSQDYEAATDTQYF. CDR3 coding DNA: TGCGCCAGCAGCCAAGATTACGAAGCAGCCACAGATACGCAGTATTTT.

This clonotype has at least ten counts. The rearrangement links TRBV6-1 to TRBJ2-7; the D gene is possibly TRBD1 (6 bases). CDR3 length: 13 residues. Germline assignment: CDR1 MNHNS and CDR2 SASEGT. V was shortened by 8 bases and J by 3 bases, with 14 bases between the two germline ends. CDR3 coding DNA: TGTGCCAGCGGTGTGGACAGCGTCTACGAGCAGTACTTC. Encoded protein: CASGVDSVYEQYF.

V is TRBV19 and J is TRBJ1-2; the D gene is possibly TRBD1 (6 bases). This CDR3 spans 13 amino acids. V lost 10 bases, J lost 1 base, and 13 bases lay in between. The germline V gene has CDR1 LNHDA and CDR2 SQIVND (reference sequence). For the CDR3, the DNA is TGTGCCACTTCCGACAGGATTAACTATGGCTACACCTTC. Protein product: CATSDRINYGYTF.

This clonotype was observed at least ten times. The chain uses TRBV20-1 and TRBJ2-1, with D maybe TRBD2 (5 bases). Trimming took 3 bases from V and 8 from J, leaving 8 bases between them. The CDR3 has 11 amino acids. The V gene's germline CDR1 is DFQATT and CDR2 SNEGSKA (reference sequence). The CDR3 region is CSASWRDEQFF. CDR3 sequence (DNA): TGCAGTGCTAGCTGGCGGGATGAGCAGTTCTTC.

J is TRBJ2-7 and V is TRBV20-1; no clear D. Trimming removed 6 bases from V and 4 bases from J, with 19 bases in between. Germline lookup yields CDR1 DFQATT and CDR2 SNEGSKA (reference sequence). The CDR3 sequence is 14 residues long. In DNA, the CDR3 is TGCAGTGCGAGCAAGGCTCCGGGCTTATACGAGCAGTACTTC. It specifies CSASKAPGLYEQYF.

The sample holds a few counts of this clonotype. The chain employs TRBV19 and TRBJ1-2, with TRBD1 matching over 7 bases. Germline assignment: CDR1 LNHDA and CDR2 SQIVND (reference sequence). V gave up 6 bases and J gave up 4 bases; unmatched junction bases: 2. This CDR3 is built from 12 residues. The CDR3 here is CASSRGAYGYTF. CDR3 DNA sequence: TGTGCCAGTAGCAGGGGGGCCTATGGCTACACCTTC.

This clonotype was observed many times. V and J are TRBV9 and TRBJ2-5; D call uncertain. Trimming removed 0 bases from V and 2 bases from J, with 14 bases in between. Germline values: CDR1 SGDLS, CDR2 YYNGEE. The CDR3 is made up of 16 amino acids. CDR3 nucleotide sequence: TGTGCCAGCAGCGTAGAACCCTACGATACTCAAGAGACCCAGTACTTC. Amino acids: CASSVEPYDTQETQYF.

This clonotype has a count of ten or more. The genes are TRBV12-3 or TRBV12-4 and TRBJ2-3, with 10 bases that match TRBD2. V lost 6 bases and J lost 3; bases outside the gene matches: 3. This CDR3 has 14 amino acids. The CDR3 spells CASSRTSGTDTQYF. In DNA, the CDR3 is TGTGCCAGCAGCCGGACTAGCGGAACAGATACGCAGTATTTT.

This clonotype was picked up many times. The rearrangement uses TRBV7-2 and TRBJ2-7; D is perhaps TRBD1 (5 bases). The CDR3 extends over 15 amino acids. Germline V gene sequence: CDR1 SGHTA, CDR2 FQGNSA. The ends were cut back, 8 bases at V and 0 bases at J, with 17 bases in the middle. The CDR3 DNA is TGTGCCAGCGGCTCGAAAGGGGCTTCCTCCTACGAGCAGTACTTC. Its translation is CASGSKGASSYEQYF.

This clonotype was counted many times. The J gene is TRBJ2-7, the V gene TRBV9, with 10 bases identical to TRBD2. The CDR3 is 17 amino acids. Per the germline V gene, CDR1 is SGDLS and CDR2 is YYNGEE. V gave up 1 base and J gave up 5 bases; unmatched junction bases: 12. CDR3 bases: TGTGCCAGCAGCGTACAAGCGGGAGGGCACCTAATCGACGAGCAGTACTTC. It specifies CASSVQAGGHLIDEQYF.

This clonotype was counted only a few times. The chain carries TRBV27 and TRBJ2-5; D is perhaps TRBD1 (6 bases). The CDR3 contains 13 residues. V was shortened by 11 bases and J by 4 bases, with 17 bases between the two germline ends. Germline loops: CDR1 MNHEY, CDR2 SMNVEV (reference sequence). CDR3 sequence: CAVGHWRRETQYF. CDR3 coding DNA: TGTGCCGTGGGACACTGGCGGCGAGAGACCCAGTACTTC.

This clonotype was counted ten times or more. The chain couples TRBV7-9 to TRBJ1-5; D not resolved. The CDR3 has 13 amino acids. Germline V gives CDR1 SEHNR, CDR2 FQNEAQ (reference sequence). Trimming took off 0 bases at V and 5 bases at J, with 5 bases between the two ends. CDR3: CASSLAGHQPQHF. CDR3 in DNA: TGTGCCAGCAGCTTAGCGGGTCATCAGCCCCAGCATTTT.

This clonotype showed up many times. The chain is built from TRBV18 and TRBJ2-6; unclear D gene. Germline loops: CDR1 KGHSH, CDR2 LQKENI. Trimming pared 1 base from V and 1 base from J, leaving 14 bases between. The CDR3 is 18 amino acids. In DNA, the CDR3 is TGTGCCAGCTCACCACTATCCCTTAGCCAGTCTGGGGCCAACGTCCTGACTTTC. Its translation: CASSPLSLSQSGANVLTF.